This entry lists 2 T cell receptor beta chains sequenced from one sample in a study of cytomegalovirus exposure and HLA in healthy donors. The PCR was carried out with 60 Vbeta primers and 13 Jbeta primers. Here immunoSEQ multiplex PCR was the method, and the copy in TCRdb shows in-frame clones only, minus some. The profile covers about 170,000 clones, with roughly 85% appearing a single time and about 2.5% taken by the ten largest. The sequencing sample was made of PBMCs. The receptors stem from a man aged 30-40 years in good health and CMV-seropositive.

The rearrangement links TRBV7-9 to TRBJ1-1, with TRBD1 matching 10 bases. With 5 bases clipped from V and 5 bases from J, the junction kept 8 bases outside the gene matches. This CDR3 contains 15 residues. Germline values: CDR1 SEHNR, CDR2 FQNEAQ (reference sequence). CDR3 bases: TGTGCCAGCAGCCGACAGGGGGCAAGGGGGACTGAAGCTTTCTTT. This codes for CASSRQGARGTEAFF.

The chain joins TRBV19 to TRBJ2-3; 7 positions agree with TRBD1. The CDR3 is 14 amino acids. The J segment lost 0 bases and the V segment lost 3 bases, leaving 0 bases of the junction unmatched. Germline values: CDR1 LNHDA, CDR2 SQIVND (reference sequence). The CDR3, as DNA: TGTGCCAGTAGTATGGACAGGAGCACAGATACGCAGTATTTT. Translating it yields CASSMDRSTDTQYF.